The 19 T cell receptor beta chains below come from one sample, sequenced in a study of Graves' ophthalmopathy and Graves' hyperthyroidism. Investigators amplified TCR beta CDR3 regions from RNA transcripts. After a first-round RT-PCR with HTBI primers, a second-round multiplex PCR was run. TCRdb re-derived calls from the multiplex PCR reads in MiXCR, one entry per CDR3 protein. The data show hundreds of thousands of distinct CDR3 sequences, about 44% seen once. The sample taken for sequencing was peripheral blood. The receptors shown here come from an adult man with Graves' ophthalmopathy.

In this sample, this clonotype turned up many times. The V gene is TRBV10-3, the J gene TRBJ1-4, with D possibly matching TRBD1 (5 bases). The CDR3 spans 13 residues. V lost 5 bases and J 4 bases, leaving 8 bases between the germline ends. In germline, CDR1 is ENHRY, CDR2 SYGVKD. CDR3 coding DNA: TGTGCCATCAGTCCGGGACGTAATGAAAAACTGTTTTTT. It encodes CAISPGRNEKLFF.

The chain employs TRBV7-9 and TRBJ2-5, with 11 bases lining up with TRBD1. Germline V gene lookup returns CDR1 SEHNR and CDR2 FQNEAQ (reference sequence). V shed 3 bases, J shed 5 bases, and the junction held 11 bases outside the gene matches. This CDR3 is built from 17 residues. CDR3 in amino acids: CASSFSRTGGARETQYF. As DNA, the CDR3 is TGTGCCAGCAGCTTTTCAAGGACAGGGGGCGCAAGGGAGACCCAGTACTTC.

The chain has TRBV15 and TRBJ1-6; 8 positions agree with TRBD1. V lost 2 bases to trimming and J lost 10 bases; unmatched junction nucleotides: 10. Germline lookup yields CDR1 LNHNV and CDR2 YYDKDF (reference sequence). This CDR3 is 16 amino acids long. This CDR3 reads CATSRSRRQGASPLHF. The CDR3, as DNA: TGTGCCACCAGCAGATCTCGGAGGCAGGGGGCCTCACCCCTCCACTTT. Using reference TRBV15 and TRBJ1-6 for the parts outside the CDR3, the full variable domain is DAMVIQNPRYQVTQFGKPVTLSCSQTLNHNVMYWYQQKSSQAPKLLFHYYDKDFNNEADTPDNFQSRRPNTSFCFLDIRSPGLGDTAMYLCATSRSRRQGASPLHFGNGTRLTVT.

Details on this clonotype: A much larger clone lies a single base off, so this may be a read error. This rearrangement joins TRBV15 to TRBJ2-5, with unresolved D. CDR1 LNHNV and CDR2 YYDKDF come from the germline V gene (reference sequence). V was pared by 2 bases and J by 3 bases, with 13 bases between. This CDR3 region has 15 residues. CDR3 DNA sequence: TGTGCCACCAGCAGATCGGCGTATACTGAAGAGACCCAGTACTTC. As protein: CATSRSAYTEETQYF.

With respect to this clonotype: A much larger clone differs by one base, so this may be a read error. The final CDR3 position lacks the conserved phenylalanine or tryptophan, pointing to a likely read error. V gene TRBV11-2 combines with J gene TRBJ2-7, with a weak D call TRBD2 (6 bases). The germline V gene has CDR1 SGHAT and CDR2 FQNNGV. The CDR3 is made up of 14 amino acids. Trimming took 3 bases from V and 3 from J, leaving 12 bases between them. CDR3 loop: CASSLVAAGYEQYL. The CDR3 coding sequence is TGTGCCAGCAGCTTGGTAGCGGCCGGCTACGAGCAGTACCTC.

This clonotype has just one count. V gene TRBV7-6 combines with J gene TRBJ2-5; D perhaps matches TRBD1 (6 bases). The V end lost 7 bases, the J end lost 9 bases, and 18 bases lay between the germline ends. CDR3 size: 13 residues. CDR1 and CDR2 (germline): SGHVS, FNYEAQ. CDR3 amino acids: CASTSKQGLAQYF. CDR3 in DNA: TGTGCCAGCACCTCAAAACAGGGATTGGCCCAGTACTTC.

This clonotype was seen only once. The J gene is TRBJ2-7, the V gene TRBV7-9, with D maybe TRBD1 (5 bases). Germline CDR1 and CDR2: SEHNR and FQNEAQ (reference sequence). CDR3 size: 14 residues. V shed 3 bases and J shed 2 bases, with 11 bases lying between them. The CDR3 DNA is TGTGCCAGCAGCTTCCAGGGTCCCACCTACGAGCAGTACTTC. Encoded protein: CASSFQGPTYEQYF.

Many counts were recorded for this clonotype. The chain carries TRBV29-1 and TRBJ2-2, with a possible D match to TRBD2 (6 bases). This CDR3 is built from 15 residues. V was clipped by 5 bases and J by 0 bases, with 13 bases between them. The germline gives CDR1 SQVTM, CDR2 ANQGSEA. The DNA of the CDR3 is TGCAGCGTTAGGGGACTGGGGACGAACACCGGGGAGCTGTTTTTT. This translates into CSVRGLGTNTGELFF.

This clonotype was recorded a few times. The chain couples TRBV7-9 to TRBJ1-1; weak D call: TRBD1 (5 bases). Germline CDR1 reads SEHNR; CDR2 reads FQNEAQ (reference sequence). Trimming stripped 7 bases from V and 5 bases from J, with 14 bases between. The CDR3 is 13 amino acids. CDR3 region: CASTDAGLTEAFF. The CDR3 DNA follows: TGTGCCAGCACGGACGCGGGGCTGACTGAAGCTTTCTTT.

The V gene is TRBV7-2, the J gene TRBJ2-5, with D possibly being TRBD2 (6 bases). V was trimmed by 4 bases and J by 5 bases, leaving 17 bases between them. The germline V gene encodes CDR1 SGHTA and CDR2 FQGNSA. The CDR3 totals 15 residues. CDR3 nucleotide sequence: TGTGCCAGCAGCTCCCTAGAGGGAGGACGGGAGACCCAGTACTTC. Translating gives CASSSLEGGRETQYF.

The sample holds many counts of this clonotype. The V gene is TRBV3-1, the J gene TRBJ1-2, with 9 bases that match TRBD1. After removal of 6 bases from V and 6 bases from J, the junction contained 2 bases not matched to a gene. The germline gives CDR1 LGHDT, CDR2 YNNKEL (reference sequence). The length of the CDR3 is 12 residues. For the CDR3, the DNA is TGTGCCAGCAGGGGACAGGGCCATGGCTACACCTTC. Translating it yields CASRGQGHGYTF.

The rearrangement uses TRBV7-2 and TRBJ2-5, with TRBD2 matching 11 bases. The CDR3 contains 15 residues. V dropped 4 bases and J dropped 2; count of bases not matched to a gene: 3. In germline, CDR1 is SGHTA, CDR2 FQGNSA. The CDR3 bases are TGTGCCAGCAGCTCCGTAGCGGGGGGGCAAGAGACCCAGTACTTC. It yields the protein CASSSVAGGQETQYF.

This clonotype occurred many times. The chain recombines TRBV29-1 with TRBJ1-1, with D uncertain. With 4 bases removed from V and 0 bases from J, the gap between germline ends came to 12 bases. This CDR3 contains 14 residues. Germline CDR1 SQVTM, CDR2 ANQGSEA. The CDR3 loop reads CSVAGKLMNTEAFF. The DNA for the CDR3 is TGCAGCGTTGCTGGCAAGTTGATGAACACTGAAGCTTTCTTT.

In its sample, this clonotype was seen many times. The rearrangement joins TRBV10-3 to TRBJ1-1; 7 nucleotides line up with TRBD1. CDR1 is ENHRY, CDR2 SYGVKD, per germline. J lost 5 bases, V lost 5 bases, and 8 bases had no gene match. The CDR3 runs to 14 residues. CDR3 in amino acids: CAISYNDRDTEAFF. The CDR3 nucleotides are TGTGCCATCAGTTATAACGACAGGGATACTGAAGCTTTCTTT.

As regards this clonotype: A read error may account for a junction end that differs from germline. The CDR3 DNA reads TGTGCCAGCAGTTTGGTCCCGTGGTCAGGGGGCCAAGAGACCCAGTACTTC. Translated, it gives CASSLVPWSGGQETQYF. This sequence joins TRBV10-3 and TRBJ2-5, with TRBD1 identical over 7 bases. This CDR3 has 17 residues. In germline, CDR1 is ENHRY, CDR2 SYGVKD.

The genes are TRBV2 and TRBJ1-5, with D possibly TRBD1 on 6 matching bases. The CDR3 has 14 amino acids. V lost 2 bases and J lost 9, with 14 bases in between. From germline, CDR1 is SNHLY and CDR2 FYNNEI. In nucleotides, the CDR3 is TGTGCCAGCAGTGAATCGTTACAGGGACGGCCCCAGCATTTT. It is translated as CASSESLQGRPQHF.

There are a few counts of this clonotype. This sequence joins TRBV7-3 and TRBJ2-2; no definite D call. This CDR3 has 13 residues. Germline V gene sequence: CDR1 SGHTA, CDR2 FQGTGA. Trimming left V 0 bases short and J 6 bases short, with 5 bases between. CDR3 region: CASSLTLSGELFF. The DNA for the CDR3 is TGTGCCAGCAGCTTAACGCTTTCCGGGGAGCTGTTTTTT. The complete variable domain, with remaining parts taken from reference TRBV7-3 and TRBJ2-2, reads GAGVSQTPSNKVTEKGKYVELRCDPISGHTALYWYRQSLGQGPEFLIYFQGTGAADDSGLPNDRFFAVRPEGSVSTLKIQRTERGDSAVYLCASSLTLSGELFFGEGSRLTVL.

Ten or more counts support this clonotype. The V call is TRBV25-1, the J call TRBJ1-4, with a weak D call TRBD1 (6 bases). Trimming shortened V by 4 bases and J by 8 bases, and 14 bases separated the two germline ends. Germline lookup yields CDR1 MGHDK and CDR2 SYGVNS. CDR3 length: 14 amino acids. This CDR3 is CASSGQAKYEKLFF. In nucleotides, the CDR3 is TGTGCCAGCAGTGGACAGGCCAAGTACGAAAAACTGTTTTTT. The variable domain in full, with the rest retrieved from reference TRBV25-1 and TRBJ1-4, is EADIYQTPRYLVIGTGKKITLECSQTMGHDKMYWYQQDPGMELHLIHYSYGVNSTEKGDLSSESTVSRIRTEHFPLTLESARPSHTSQYLCASSGQAKYEKLFFGSGTQLSVL.

As regards this clonotype: A much larger clone sits a single nucleotide away, making a read error possible. Here the CDR3 omits its conserved ending phenylalanine or tryptophan, so a read error is the likely source. The J gene is TRBJ1-1, the V gene TRBV7-9; no reliable D call. V was shortened by 4 bases and J by 1 base, with 10 bases between the two germline ends. CDR3 length: 14 residues. Looked up from germline, CDR1 is SEHNR and CDR2 is FQNEAQ (reference sequence). The CDR3 DNA is TGTGCCAGCAGCTCTGGACTTACGAACACTGAAGCTTTCTCT. It translates to CASSSGLTNTEAFS.